This T cell receptor (beta chain) emerged from a study of blood T cell repertoires in COVID-19. Study-wide background: Sample material is recorded as cDNA or gDNA derived from T cells, B-cell-depleted T cells, or PBMCs.

Generated by immunoSEQ multiplex PCR, the TCRdb table keeps only in-frame clones and is missing some. This sample yields roughly 380,000 clones, of which more than 75% are seen a single time; 1.1% belongs to the top ten. The CDR3 sequence is 14 residues long. Germline V CDR1 and CDR2: MNHEY, SVGAGI. Trimming took off 7 bases at V and 1 base at J, with 10 bases between the two ends. This receptor was obtained from a human donor with acute or convalescent COVID-19. The donor label of this sample is uncertain. The chain combines TRBV6-5 with TRBJ2-2; D gene uncertain. The sequenced sample was peripheral blood. CDR3 in DNA: TGTGCCAGCACTGTTACCAGGAACACCGGGGAGCTGTTTTTT. Amino acids: CASTVTRNTGELFF.